This T cell receptor beta chain was captured by sequencing in a study of blood T cell repertoires in COVID-19 (dated by TCRdb to the early 2020s). With regard to the full study: Samples covering the acute and convalescent phases of COVID-19 were provided by collaborators in the United States, Italy and Spain. The samples were drawn from two sources: the first 160 participants of the ongoing ImmuneRACE study, and 1,200 or so subjects contributed by 6 global collaborators. HLA class I and class II types, where available, came from metadata supplied by the sample provider rather than from assay-based typing. The sample metadata nearly always contained a de-identified subject ID, COVID-19 status, age in years and sex. Subjects who had been exposed to COVID-19, were actively infected with it, or had recovered from it provided the deeply sampled blood TCRbeta repertoires that made up the dataset. The material from the prospective study consisted of cDNA or gDNA derived from T cells, B-cell-depleted T cells, or PBMCs. The repertoires were released in a freely available public database intended as a resource for research on the immune response to SARS-CoV-2. What the authors observed across the whole study: The quantity of clinical and demographic metadata differed by source and by participant and was supplied without curation.

The immunoSEQ Assay, a bias-controlled multiplex PCR, was used to amplify TCRbeta CDR3 regions from genomic DNA. As for how the authors treated the data: Nucleated cell counts per sample were estimated from amplification of reference gene primers within the assay. Sequence reads were collapsed and filtered to measure the absolute abundance of every unique TCRbeta CDR3 rearrangement. For each sample, productive Simpson clonality was calculated by taking the square root of Simpson's diversity index across productive rearrangements. TCRdb limited this immuneACCESS table to in-frame rearrangements with V and J called. A share of clones is missing; checked studies link under half to unresolved V genes, and the rest is unexplained. That table supplies the V and J calls and clone size; D and trimming were determined from the DNA. The table for this sample lists under 100,000 clones; around 78% of them were counted only once. Together, the top ten hold about a third of the sample.

In Seattle, one collaborating source enrolled patients while the infection was active and tracked those patients longitudinally over the course of disease. Collaborating institutions collected whole blood in K2EDTA tubes following their own protocols. For TCRbeta analysis, collaborators shipped samples as frozen whole blood, isolated PBMCs, or DNA extracted from either of those sample types. Note on this clone: Its antigen remains undetermined. No quality values exist for individual bases; no much larger clone is one base distant.

The TCR comes from a man in his fifties or sixties with COVID-19, enrolled during active disease. Sequenced material: peripheral blood.

The CDR3 sequence is CASSPTQGSSYEQYF. The sequenced DNA is TGTGCCAGCTCACCGACGCAGGGGAGTTCCTACGAGCAGTACTTC. The rearrangement joined TRBV18 to TRBJ2-7, with TRBD1 as a weak D call on 6 bases. V gives up 3 bases and J gives up 1 base, and the segment between their germline ends measures 13 bases. The germline V gene sets CDR1 to KGHSH and CDR2 to LQKENI. CDR3 length: 15 amino acids, cysteine to phenylalanine. Only CDR3 DNA is held: 45 bases, read in frame from base 1.